A selection of T cell receptor beta chains follows, all from one sample in a study of blood T cell repertoires in COVID-19. Libraries were prepared by immunoSEQ multiplex PCR; TCRdb keeps only in-frame clonotypes and omits some of them. The table includes 380,000 or so clones, more than 75% detected once. Sequencing was performed on PBMCs or T cells enriched from blood (not recorded which). The receptors stem from a man aged 25 to 40 who had recovered from COVID-19. Both conserved end residues are part of each CDR3. D genes are given only for firm matches. Clone size is stated in some rows and not others, as once, few, many or a class when expanded.

abundance,len,j_gene,d_gene,v_gene,CDR3nt,CDR3aa
NA,16,TRBJ2-2,NA,TRBV14,TGTGCCAGCAGCCGATATCAGGGGGGGAACACCGGGGAGCTGTTTTTT,CASSRYQGGNTGELFF
NA,15,TRBJ1-1,TRBD1,TRBV19,TGTGCCAGTAGTTTCCAGGGGGCGTGGGACACTGAAGCTTTCTTT,CASSFQGAWDTEAFF
NA,15,TRBJ2-5,TRBD1,TRBV2,TGTGCCAGCACCCCAGACCCGACAGGGCAAGAGACCCAGTACTTC,CASTPDPTGQETQYF
NA,16,TRBJ2-2,NA,TRBV15,TGTGCCACCAGCAGAGAAAATCCCCAGGTCCCCGGGGAGCTGTTTTTT,CATSRENPQVPGELFF
NA,11,TRBJ1-2,NA,TRBV6-5,TGTGCCAGCAGCCAGGGCCATGGCTACACCTTC,CASSQGHGYTF
NA,11,TRBJ2-3,NA,TRBV30,TGTGCCTGGAGTCAGGGGAATACGCAGTATTTT,CAWSQGNTQYF
few,17,TRBJ2-3,TRBD2,TRBV30,TGTGCCTGGAGTGTACTTGCTAGCGGGGGGCTGTCAGATACGCAGTATTTT,CAWSVLASGGLSDTQYF
NA,14,TRBJ1-4,NA,TRBV18,TGTGCCAGCTCACCTTCAGCAACTAATGAAAAACTGTTTTTT,CASSPSATNEKLFF
NA,13,TRBJ2-1,TRBD1,TRBV19,TGTGCCAGTACCGACAGGGGGCAAGGGGAGCAGTTCTTC,CASTDRGQGEQFF
once,15,TRBJ1-4,NA,TRBV10-3,TGTGCCATCAGTGAGTCCGCAGGGTTAGTTGAAAAACTGTTTTTT,CAISESAGLVEKLFF
NA,15,TRBJ1-2,TRBD1,TRBV5-1,TGCGCCAGCAGCTTGAGAGGGGGCGAAGGCTATGGCTACACCTTC,CASSLRGGEGYGYTF
NA,14,TRBJ2-7,TRBD1,TRBV18,TGTGCCAGCTCACGGCAGGGGGAAAACTACGAGCAGTACTTC,CASSRQGENYEQYF
NA,13,TRBJ1-1,NA,TRBV27,TGTGCCAGCAGTCCCCGTCGGAACACTGAAGCTTTCTTT,CASSPRRNTEAFF
NA,13,TRBJ1-1,TRBD1,TRBV11-3,TGTGCCAGCAGCCAAGGGAGACAGGGGGTTGCTTTCTTT,CASSQGRQGVAFF
NA,16,TRBJ2-6,TRBD1,TRBV27,TGTGCCAGCAGTTCCAGGGGGCCTGCTGGGGCCAACGTCCTGACTTTC,CASSSRGPAGANVLTF
once,17,TRBJ1-2,NA,TRBV4-1,TGCGCCAGCAGCCGATCCGGGGGGCAGGGATTATGGTATGGCTACACCTTC,CASSRSGGQGLWYGYTF
NA,12,TRBJ1-1,NA,TRBV2,TGTGCCAGCAGCGAAGGGAGGTCTGAAGCTTTCTTT,CASSEGRSEAFF
NA,16,TRBJ1-5,NA,TRBV6-1,TGTGCCAGCAGTGAAGCGCTTCAGGTTAGCAATCAGCCCCAGCATTTT,CASSEALQVSNQPQHF
NA,13,TRBJ2-3,NA,TRBV7-9,TGTGCCAGCCTAGGAGGGATCAGGGATACGCAGTATTTT,CASLGGIRDTQYF
few,14,TRBJ1-2,NA,TRBV11-2,TGTGCCAGCAGCTTAGTACTGGGGGCGGATGGCTACACCTTC,CASSLVLGADGYTF